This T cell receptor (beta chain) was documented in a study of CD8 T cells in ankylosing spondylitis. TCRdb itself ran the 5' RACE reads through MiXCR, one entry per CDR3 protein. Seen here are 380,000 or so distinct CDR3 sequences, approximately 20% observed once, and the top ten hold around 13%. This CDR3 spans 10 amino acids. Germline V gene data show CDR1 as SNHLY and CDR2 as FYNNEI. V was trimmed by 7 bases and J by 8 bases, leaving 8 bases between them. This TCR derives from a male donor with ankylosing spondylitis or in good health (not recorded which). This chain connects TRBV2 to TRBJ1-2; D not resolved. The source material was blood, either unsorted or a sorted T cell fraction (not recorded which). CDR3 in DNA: TGTGCCAGCATCAGTTTGGGCTACACCTTC. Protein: CASISLGYTF.